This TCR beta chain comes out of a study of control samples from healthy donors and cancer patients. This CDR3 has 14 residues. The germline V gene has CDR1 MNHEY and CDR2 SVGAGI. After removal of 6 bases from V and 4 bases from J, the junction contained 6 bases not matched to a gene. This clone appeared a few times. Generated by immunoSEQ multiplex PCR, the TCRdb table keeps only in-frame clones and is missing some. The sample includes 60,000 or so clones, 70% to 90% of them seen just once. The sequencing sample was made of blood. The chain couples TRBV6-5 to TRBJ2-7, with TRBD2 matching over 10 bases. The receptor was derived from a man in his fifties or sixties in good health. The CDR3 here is CASRPGTSVYEQYF. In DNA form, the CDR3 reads TGTGCCAGCAGACCCGGGACTAGCGTATACGAGCAGTACTTC.